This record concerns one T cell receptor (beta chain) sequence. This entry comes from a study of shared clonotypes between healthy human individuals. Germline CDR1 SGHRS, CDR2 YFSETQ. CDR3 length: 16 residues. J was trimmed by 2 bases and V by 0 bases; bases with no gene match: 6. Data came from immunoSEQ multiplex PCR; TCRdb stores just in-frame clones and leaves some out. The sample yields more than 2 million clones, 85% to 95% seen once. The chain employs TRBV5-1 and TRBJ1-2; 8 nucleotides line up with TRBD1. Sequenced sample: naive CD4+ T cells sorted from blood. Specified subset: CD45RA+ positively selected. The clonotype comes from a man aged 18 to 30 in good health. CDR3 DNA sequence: TGCGCCAGCAGCTTGGGCCTACAGGGGGTAAACTATGGCTACACCTTC. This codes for CASSLGLQGVNYGYTF. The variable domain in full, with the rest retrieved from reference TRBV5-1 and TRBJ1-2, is KAGVTQTPRYLIKTRGQQVTLSCSPISGHRSVSWYQQTPGQGLQFLFEYFSETQRNKGNFPGRFSGRQFSNSRSEMNVSTLELGDSALYLCASSLGLQGVNYGYTFGSGTRLTVV.